Presented here are 12 T cell receptor beta chains from one specimen sequenced in a study of read filtering for tumor transcriptome and immune sequencing. Molecular barcoded adaptors covering alpha/delta and beta/gamma chains were used on roughly 400 ng RNA. TCRdb re-called the reads through MiXCR, storing one row per CDR3 protein. The sample lists 48,000 or so distinct CDR3 sequences; roughly 19% were seen once. The sample taken for sequencing was a population of CD138-negative cells sorted from bone marrow. Receptor source: a donor over 35 with multiple myeloma.

This clonotype was detected only a few times. This may be a read error, as it is one base from a much larger clone. The V gene is TRBV29-1, the J gene TRBJ2-2; the D gene is possibly TRBD1 (5 bases). The CDR3 length is 13 residues. Germline values: CDR1 SQVTM, CDR2 ANQGSEA. In DNA form, the CDR3 reads TGCCGCGTTGCCCAGGGTTTGGCCGGGGAGCTGTTTTTT. Protein sequence: CRVAQGLAGELFF.

This clonotype was seen many times. The V and J genes are TRBV29-1 and TRBJ2-6, with D unclear. V lost 5 bases and J 2 bases, leaving 7 bases between the germline ends. The germline gives CDR1 SQVTM, CDR2 ANQGSEA. This CDR3 is built from 13 residues. CDR3 amino acids: CSVTRTGANVLTF. CDR3 DNA sequence: TGCAGCGTTACAAGAACTGGGGCCAACGTCCTGACTTTC.

For this clonotype: This sequence may be a read error, since a much larger clone differs from it by one base. The chain uses TRBV6-6 and TRBJ2-3, with no clear D. The V end was cut by 6 bases, the J end by 7 bases, with 8 bases between. CDR1 is MNHNY, CDR2 SVGAGI, per germline (reference sequence). This CDR3 is 11 amino acids long. The CDR3 region is CASRPRNTQYF. CDR3 DNA: TGTGCCAGCAGGCCCAGAAATACGCAGTATTTT.

This clonotype was found many times. The chain couples TRBV29-1 to TRBJ2-7; maybe TRBD2 (5 bases). This CDR3 spans 15 amino acids. The germline gives CDR1 SQVTM, CDR2 ANQGSEA. Trimming left V 1 base short and J 1 base short, with 14 bases between. The CDR3 DNA follows: TGCAGCGTTGAAGGGGTAACACCGGGATCCTACGAGCAGTACTTC. It codes for CSVEGVTPGSYEQYF.

This clonotype was recorded many times. This sequence joins TRBV5-1 and TRBJ2-1; 8 positions agree with TRBD2. This CDR3 region has 15 residues. V trimming: 2 bases; J trimming: 2 bases; junction bases outside the gene matches: 3. Germline assignment: CDR1 SGHRS and CDR2 YFSETQ. The CDR3 DNA reads TGCGCCAGCAGCTTAGCGGGAGAGACCTACAATGAGCAGTTCTTC. Residues: CASSLAGETYNEQFF.

The table lists this clonotype with many counts. V gene TRBV6-6 combines with J gene TRBJ2-1; 7 positions agree with TRBD2. This CDR3 is 14 amino acids long. V lost 6 bases to trimming and J lost 0 bases; unmatched junction nucleotides: 2. The germline V gene has CDR1 MNHNY and CDR2 SVGAGI (reference sequence). In nucleotides, the CDR3 is TGTGCCAGCAGGGGCGGGAGCTCCTACAATGAGCAGTTCTTC. It codes for CASRGGSSYNEQFF.

This clonotype came up many times. This sequence joins TRBV7-2 and TRBJ2-7; TRBD1 matches 7 bases. The germline V gene encodes CDR1 SGHTA and CDR2 FQGNSA. Trimming removed 4 bases from V and 4 bases from J; junction bases left unmatched: 10. CDR3 length: 15 amino acids. The CDR3 region is CASSSRDRALYEQYF. In nucleotides, the CDR3 is TGTGCCAGCAGCTCCCGGGACAGAGCTTTATACGAGCAGTACTTC.

This clonotype came up many times. The chain couples TRBV5-1 to TRBJ1-1; D may be TRBD1 (5 bases). Looked up from germline, CDR1 is SGHRS and CDR2 is YFSETQ. The CDR3 is 16 residues long. V shed 4 bases and J shed 2 bases, with 18 bases lying between them. CDR3 in DNA: TGCGCCAGCAGCGATGAGATGGGACCTAGAAACACTGAAGCTTTCTTT. This encodes CASSDEMGPRNTEAFF.

In this sample, this clonotype turned up many times. The chain joins TRBV20-1 to TRBJ2-7, with D uncertain. Germline V gene sequence: CDR1 DFQATT, CDR2 SNEGSKA (reference sequence). The CDR3 totals 11 residues. V was clipped by 6 bases and J by 0 bases, with 6 bases between them. The CDR3 DNA reads as TGCAGTGCCCTAATCTCCTACGAGCAGTACTTC. This encodes CSALISYEQYF.

This clonotype has more than one count but fewer than ten. The rearrangement links TRBV20-1 to TRBJ1-5, with D unresolved. The germline V and J ends were trimmed by 1 base and 3 bases, with 19 bases remaining between them. CDR1 is DFQATT and CDR2 is SNEGSKA in the germline V gene (reference sequence). This CDR3 has 17 amino acids. The CDR3 bases are TGCAGTGCTAGAGGGGCAGGTCGTGGCGGGATCAATCAGCCCCAGCATTTT. Translated: CSARGAGRGGINQPQHF.

This clonotype was seen once. The chain carries TRBV5-1 and TRBJ2-1; D is uncertain. Per germline, CDR1 SGHRS and CDR2 YFSETQ. The length of the CDR3 is 13 residues. The CDR3 loop is CVGSLGLFNEQFF. In nucleotides, the CDR3 is TGCGTCGGCAGCTTGGGTCTATTCAATGAGCAGTTCTTC.

As concerns this clonotype: A read error may be the cause here, since a much bigger clone is one base away. V and J are TRBV5-1 and TRBJ2-3; 7 nucleotides align to TRBD1. CDR1 is SGHRS and CDR2 is YFSETQ in the germline V gene. This CDR3 has 14 amino acids. The CDR3 coding sequence is TGCACCAGCAGCCAGGACAGGACCACAGATACGCAGTATTTT. It encodes CTSSQDRTTDTQYF.